A selection of T cell receptor beta chains follows, all from one sample in a study of blood T cells in healthy people across ages. TCRdb recomputed calls from the 5' RACE reads with MiXCR, one row per CDR3 protein. The data hold hundreds of thousands of distinct CDR3 sequences, with approximately 43% observed a single time. Specimen: blood. The receptors were sampled from a woman aged 60-70 years in good health. CDR3s include the opening cysteine and the closing phenylalanine or tryptophan. The D gene is left open where the match is weak. The listing skips clone size in some rows; elsewhere it reads once, few, many or a size class.

TRBJ2-7 - - TRBV10-3 CAINEGRGDSYEQYF TGTGCCATCAATGAAGGGCGCGGGGACTCCTACGAGCAGTACTTC
TRBJ2-7 - few TRBV5-4 CASSRTESSYEQYF TGTGCCAGCAGCCGGACAGAGAGTTCCTACGAGCAGTACTTC
TRBJ2-1 TRBD1 - TRBV5-4 CASSLGDREQFF TGTGCCAGCAGCTTGGGGGACAGGGAGCAGTTCTTC
TRBJ2-7 - many TRBV7-2 CASSLAPGSTYEQYF TGTGCCAGCAGCTTAGCCCCGGGCAGTACCTACGAGCAGTACTTC
TRBJ1-5 - few TRBV18 CASSPRSDSNQPQHF TGTGCCAGCTCACCAAGGTCGGATAGCAATCAGCCCCAGCATTTT
TRBJ2-7 - few TRBV5-1 CASSLGWQGIYEQYF TGCGCCAGCAGCTTGGGGTGGCAGGGGATCTACGAGCAGTACTTC
TRBJ1-3 TRBD1 - TRBV4-2 CASSPGQGASGNTIYF TGTGCCAGCAGCCCGGGACAGGGGGCGTCTGGAAACACCATATATTTT
TRBJ2-3 - - TRBV20-1 CSARDRQAGTQYF TGCAGTGCTAGAGATCGACAGGCCGGTACGCAGTATTTT
TRBJ2-6 - - TRBV27 CASSLWGASGANVLTF TGTGCCAGCAGTTTATGGGGAGCGTCTGGGGCCAACGTCCTGACTTTC
TRBJ2-3 TRBD2 - TRBV6-2/TRBV6-3 CASSPLLAGDPTDTQYF TGTGCCAGCAGCCCCCTACTAGCGGGAGATCCCACAGATACGCAGTATTTT
TRBJ2-1 - many TRBV7-2 CASGSGTTTAEQFF TGTGCCAGCGGAAGCGGGACAACCACGGCTGAGCAGTTCTTC
TRBJ2-1 TRBD2 - TRBV7-6 CASSLRSSGGEREQFF TGTGCCAGCAGCTTAAGGTCCAGCGGGGGGGAACGAGAGCAGTTCTTC
TRBJ2-5 - - TRBV3-1 CASSQEGRGPQETQYF TGTGCCAGCAGCCAAGAAGGCCGGGGACCCCAAGAGACCCAGTACTTC
TRBJ2-4 - few TRBV20-1 CSTGSRAKNIQYF TGCAGTACAGGGAGTCGGGCCAAAAACATTCAGTACTTC
TRBJ1-4 - once TRBV28 CASSPPQGSGEKLFF TGTGCCAGCAGTCCCCCCCAGGGGAGCGGGGAAAAACTGTTTTTT
TRBJ2-3 - few TRBV5-6 CASLGVGTDTQYF TGTGCCAGCCTGGGGGTTGGCACAGATACGCAGTATTTT
TRBJ2-3 TRBD1 many TRBV12-3/TRBV12-4 CASSPRGSADTQYF TGTGCCAGCAGCCCCAGGGGGTCGGCAGATACGCAGTATTTT
TRBJ2-7 - - TRBV6-5 CASSYQRDSSYEQYF TGTGCCAGCAGTTACCAGCGGGACAGCTCCTACGAGCAGTACTTC
TRBJ2-7 TRBD2 - TRBV2 CASGGRAKPGYEQYF TGTGCCAGCGGGGGGAGGGCTAAGCCAGGCTACGAGCAGTACTTC
TRBJ2-1 TRBD1 - TRBV20-1 CSARGTGIYNEQFF TGCAGTGCTAGAGGGACAGGCATCTACAATGAGCAGTTCTTC
TRBJ1-1 - - TRBV3-1 CASSQWLFSEGIEAFF TGTGCCAGCAGCCAATGGCTTTTCTCCGAGGGTATTGAAGCTTTCTTT
TRBJ1-1 - once TRBV20-1 CSANPPNRGTEAFF TGCAGTGCTAACCCCCCTAATCGCGGCACTGAAGCTTTCTTT
TRBJ2-7 TRBD1 once TRBV4-2 CASSQDEGTGAYEQYF TGTGCCAGCAGCCAAGATGAAGGGACAGGGGCCTACGAGCAGTACTTC
TRBJ2-3 - few TRBV5-1 CASGVWGATDTQYF TGCGCCAGCGGGGTATGGGGCGCCACAGATACGCAGTATTTT
TRBJ1-2 - - TRBV7-2 CASSDSGVGDGYTF TGTGCCAGCAGCGACTCTGGAGTAGGTGATGGCTACACCTTC
TRBJ2-1 TRBD2 - TRBV6-6 CATLLAGGDNEQFF TGTGCCACCCTCCTAGCGGGAGGTGACAATGAGCAGTTCTTC
TRBJ2-6 - - TRBV7-2 CASSPPKAGANVLTF TGTGCCAGCAGCCCCCCCAAGGCTGGGGCCAACGTCCTGACTTTC
TRBJ2-7 TRBD2 few TRBV27 CATKGGELREQYF TGTGCCACGAAGGGAGGGGAACTCCGCGAGCAGTACTTC
TRBJ2-1 - few TRBV6-6 CASGLVPYNEQFF TGTGCCAGCGGGCTGGTTCCTTACAATGAGCAGTTCTTC